The clone carrying this TCR beta chain was observed many times. V gave up 2 bases and J gave up 2 bases; unmatched junction bases: 3. This CDR3 is built from 15 residues. Germline loops: CDR1 MDHEN, CDR2 SYDVKM. Time point specified: newly diagnosed GD, antithyroid drugs for less than 3 months. PBMC RNA was the source of the TCR library. This entry comes from a study of regulatory T cells in long-lasting Graves disease. Arm-PCR of CDR3 regions and iRepertoire HTBI primers were used to build TCR beta libraries. TCRdb re-called the multiplex PCR reads through MiXCR, storing one row per CDR3 protein. The repertoire holds 500,000 or so distinct CDR3 sequences, with more than 15% as singletons. These data were likewise used in another study, on T cells in Graves' hyperthyroidism and ophthalmopathy.

The sample here was peripheral blood mononuclear cells (PBMCs), taken at new diagnosis, from a patient treated with antithyroid drugs. The J gene is TRBJ2-7, the V gene TRBV28, with 10 bases matching TRBD1. The TCR sequence derives from a woman aged 40-65 years with Graves disease. The CDR3 sequence is CASSLGTGVTYEQYF. The CDR3 DNA reads TGTGCCAGCAGTTTAGGGACAGGGGTGACCTACGAGCAGTACTTC.